This T cell receptor beta chain comes out of a study of PD-L1 blockade in urothelial cancer. Study-wide background: Analyses were performed on blood at 3 weeks after treatment start (the second dose) and at 6 weeks. T cells were recovered from blood samples at a median of roughly 150,000.

Stated time point: pretreatment peripheral blood. Synthetic spike-ins, TCR analog templates, were added into each PCR. Measured with immunoSEQ multiplex PCR; TCRdb has only the in-frame clones, and not every one. The sample shows about 43,000 clones, approximately 80% of them seen only once. The CDR3 is made up of 17 amino acids. CDR1 and CDR2 from the germline V gene are SGHVS and FQNEAQ. The V end lost 5 bases, the J end lost 0 bases, and 17 bases lay between the germline ends. The sample consisted of PBMCs, taken around atezolizumab (anti-PD-L1) treatment. The chain joins TRBV7-8 to TRBJ1-5, with D unclear. The TCR was taken from a man in his sixties with urothelial cancer. CDR3 DNA: TGTGCCAGCAGCCGGGTCCATCTGGCATATAGCAATCAGCCCCAGCATTTT. Its translation: CASSRVHLAYSNQPQHF.